This T cell receptor beta chain derives from a study of shared clonotypes between healthy human individuals. General observations from the study: Among a few donors, 4.5% to 5.5% of naive CD4 clonotypes were found in common. Donors were few, which limited the genetic and exposure-history diversity represented.

Comments on this clone: Antigen specificity is unknown.

The assay was run at deep level. Investigators spread the genomic DNA of each subset evenly over several immunoSEQ plates. Sequencing was performed with immunoSEQ multiplex PCR; in TCRdb, only in-frame clones are kept and a portion is missing. The sample has roughly 660,000 clones; less than 95% are singletons. Germline CDR1 is MNHEY and CDR2 is SVGAGI. This CDR3 is 15 amino acids long. With V trimmed by 6 bases and J by 5 bases, 12 bases remained unmatched. The V and J genes are TRBV6-5 and TRBJ2-5; 7 bases fit TRBD2. This TCR derives from a man between 18 and 29 years old in good health. Some clones in this sample may be carry-over from other donors' samples. Sequencing used memory CD8+ T cells from PBMCs. Sample subset: CD45RO+ cells pooled with CCR7-negative TemRA cells. This CDR3 reads CASRNSAGVLETQYF. The CDR3, as DNA: TGTGCCAGCAGGAACAGCGCGGGAGTATTGGAGACCCAGTACTTC.